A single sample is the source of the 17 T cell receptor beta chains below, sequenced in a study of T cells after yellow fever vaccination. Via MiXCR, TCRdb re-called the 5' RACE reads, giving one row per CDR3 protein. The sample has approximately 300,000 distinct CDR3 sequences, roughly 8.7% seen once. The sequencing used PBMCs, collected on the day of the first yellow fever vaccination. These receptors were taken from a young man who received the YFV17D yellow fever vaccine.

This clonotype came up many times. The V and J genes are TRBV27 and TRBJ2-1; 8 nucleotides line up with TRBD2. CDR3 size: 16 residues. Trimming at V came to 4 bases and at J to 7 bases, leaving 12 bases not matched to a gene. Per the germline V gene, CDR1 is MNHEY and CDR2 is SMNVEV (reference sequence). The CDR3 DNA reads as TGTGCCAGCAGTTCCGCCCCGGGACTAGTGAGAAATGAGCAGTTCTTC. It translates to CASSSAPGLVRNEQFF.

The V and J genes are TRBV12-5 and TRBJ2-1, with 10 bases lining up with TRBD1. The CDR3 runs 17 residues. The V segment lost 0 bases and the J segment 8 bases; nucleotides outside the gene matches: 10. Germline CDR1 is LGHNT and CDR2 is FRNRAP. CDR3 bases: TGTGCTAGTGGTTTGGTATCGCGGACAGGGGGTATGTATGAGCAGTTCTTC. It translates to CASGLVSRTGGMYEQFF.

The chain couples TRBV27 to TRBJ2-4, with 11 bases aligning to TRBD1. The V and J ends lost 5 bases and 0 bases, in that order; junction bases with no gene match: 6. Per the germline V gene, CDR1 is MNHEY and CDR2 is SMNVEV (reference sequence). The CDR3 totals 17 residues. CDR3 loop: CASSPMGQGVAKNIQYF. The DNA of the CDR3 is TGTGCCAGCAGTCCCATGGGACAGGGGGTAGCCAAAAACATTCAGTACTTC.

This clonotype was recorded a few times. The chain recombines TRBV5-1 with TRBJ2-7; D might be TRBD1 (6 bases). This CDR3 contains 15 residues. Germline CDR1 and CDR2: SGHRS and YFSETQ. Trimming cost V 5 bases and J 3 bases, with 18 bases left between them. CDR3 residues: CASRSPKGRGYEQYF. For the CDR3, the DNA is TGCGCCAGCAGATCTCCAAAGGGCAGGGGCTACGAGCAGTACTTC.

The CDR3 protein is CAIQGVRTSYNEQFF. The CDR3 DNA reads TGTGCCATCCAGGGGGTACGGACCTCCTACAATGAGCAGTTCTTC. This rearrangement joins TRBV28 to TRBJ2-1, with 7 positions matching TRBD1. Germline V gene data show CDR1 as MDHEN and CDR2 as SYDVKM. This CDR3 contains 15 residues. V lost 10 bases to trimming and J lost 0 bases; unmatched junction nucleotides: 9.

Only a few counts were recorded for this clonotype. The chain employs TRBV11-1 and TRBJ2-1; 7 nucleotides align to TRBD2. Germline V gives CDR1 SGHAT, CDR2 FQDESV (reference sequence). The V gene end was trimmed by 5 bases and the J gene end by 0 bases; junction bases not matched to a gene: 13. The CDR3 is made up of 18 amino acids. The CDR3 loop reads CASSTSVVRGSSYNEQFF. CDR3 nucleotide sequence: TGTGCCAGCAGCACCTCGGTTGTGCGGGGGAGCTCCTACAATGAGCAGTTCTTC.

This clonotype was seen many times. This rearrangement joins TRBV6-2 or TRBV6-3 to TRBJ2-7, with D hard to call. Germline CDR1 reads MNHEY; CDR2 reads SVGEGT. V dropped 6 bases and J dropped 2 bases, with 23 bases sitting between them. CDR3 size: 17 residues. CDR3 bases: TGTGCCAGCAGCTATCGTCATGGTGGCCCGCCGGCCTACGAGCAGTACGTC. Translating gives CASSYRHGGPPAYEQYV.

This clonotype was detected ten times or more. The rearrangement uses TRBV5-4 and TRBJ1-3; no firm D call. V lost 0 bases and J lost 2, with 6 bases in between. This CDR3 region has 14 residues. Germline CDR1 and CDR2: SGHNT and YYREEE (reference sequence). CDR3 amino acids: CASSLGQTGNTIYF. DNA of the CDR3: TGTGCCAGCAGCTTGGGTCAGACTGGAAACACCATATATTTT.

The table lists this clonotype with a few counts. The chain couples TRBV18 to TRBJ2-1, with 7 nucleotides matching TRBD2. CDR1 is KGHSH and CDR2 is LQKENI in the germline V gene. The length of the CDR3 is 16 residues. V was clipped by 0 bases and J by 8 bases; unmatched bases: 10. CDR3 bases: TGTGCCAGCTCACCACCGCGGGGGACCGATGGGGATGAGCAGTTCTTC. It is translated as CASSPPRGTDGDEQFF.

The CDR3 DNA reads as TGTGCTAGTGGTTCGCTCCCCCTGGGGGGAGAGACCCAGTACTTC. This encodes CASGSLPLGGETQYF. The chain combines TRBV12-5 with TRBJ2-5; perhaps TRBD2 as D (6 bases). Germline CDR1 is LGHNT and CDR2 is FRNRAP. This CDR3 region has 15 residues. Trimming removed 4 bases at V and 4 bases at J, with 16 bases between.

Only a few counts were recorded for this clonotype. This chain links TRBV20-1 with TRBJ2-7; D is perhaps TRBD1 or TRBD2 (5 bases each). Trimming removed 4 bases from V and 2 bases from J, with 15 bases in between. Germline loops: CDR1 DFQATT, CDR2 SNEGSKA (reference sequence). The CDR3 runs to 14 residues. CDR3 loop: CSATPGRGTYEQYF. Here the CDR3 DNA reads TGCAGTGCTACGCCGGGACGGGGAACCTACGAGCAGTACTTC.

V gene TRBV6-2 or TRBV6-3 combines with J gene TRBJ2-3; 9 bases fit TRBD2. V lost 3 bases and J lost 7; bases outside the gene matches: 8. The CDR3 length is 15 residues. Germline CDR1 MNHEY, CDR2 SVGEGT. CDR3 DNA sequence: TGTGCCAGCAGTTATGTGCGGGGGGGCAAGTATACGCAGTATTTT. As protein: CASSYVRGGKYTQYF.

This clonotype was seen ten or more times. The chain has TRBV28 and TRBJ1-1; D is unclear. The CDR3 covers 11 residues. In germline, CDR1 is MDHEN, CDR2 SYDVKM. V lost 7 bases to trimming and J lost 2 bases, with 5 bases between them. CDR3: CASKFNTEAFF. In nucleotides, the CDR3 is TGTGCCAGCAAGTTTAACACTGAAGCTTTCTTT.

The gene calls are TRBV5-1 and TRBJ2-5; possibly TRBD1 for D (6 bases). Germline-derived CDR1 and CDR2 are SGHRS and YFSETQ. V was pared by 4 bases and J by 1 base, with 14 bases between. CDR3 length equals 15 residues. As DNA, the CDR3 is TGCGCCAGCAGCCTGGGGACACTAAGCCAAGAGACCCAGTACTTC. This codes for CASSLGTLSQETQYF.

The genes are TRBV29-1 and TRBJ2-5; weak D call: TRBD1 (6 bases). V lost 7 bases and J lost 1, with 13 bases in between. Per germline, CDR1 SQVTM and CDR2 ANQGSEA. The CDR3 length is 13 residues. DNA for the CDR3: TGCAGCGCTTCCAACAGGGTCCAAGAGACCCAGTACTTC. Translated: CSASNRVQETQYF.

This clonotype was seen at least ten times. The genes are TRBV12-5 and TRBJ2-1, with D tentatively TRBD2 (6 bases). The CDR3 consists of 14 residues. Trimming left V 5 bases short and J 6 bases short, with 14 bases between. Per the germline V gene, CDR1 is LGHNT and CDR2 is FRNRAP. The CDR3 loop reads CASGLGGAANEQFF. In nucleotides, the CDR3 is TGTGCTAGTGGTCTCGGCGGGGCGGCCAATGAGCAGTTCTTC.

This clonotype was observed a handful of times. The DNA for the CDR3 is TGTGCCAGCAGTCGGACTAGCGGGGGATACGAGCAGTACGTC. Its translation: CASSRTSGGYEQYV. This chain links TRBV6-2 or TRBV6-3 with TRBJ2-7; TRBD2 matches at 13 bases. This CDR3 contains 14 residues. After removal of 5 bases from V and 4 bases from J, the junction contained 2 bases not matched to a gene. Germline assignment: CDR1 MNHEY and CDR2 SVGEGT.